This T cell receptor (beta chain) is from a study of cytomegalovirus exposure and HLA in healthy donors. About the study: Among the approximately 380 donors who were genotyped, 81% fell in the genetic ancestry cluster that is associated with self-reported Caucasian donors. General study findings and limits: More than 150 TCR beta chains were listed as cytomegalovirus-associated. Rates of TCR association differed by HLA locus in a later analysis, with DRB1 highest and HLA-C lowest.

As for this clone: As yet, its antigen is unknown.

The PCR employed 60 Vbeta primers together with 13 Jbeta primers. The assay was immunoSEQ multiplex PCR, and TCRdb's table has in-frame clones only and misses some. The sample shows roughly 120,000 clones, roughly 70% of them seen only once. Germline CDR1 reads MDHEN; CDR2 reads SYDVKM. V lost 7 bases and J lost 7; bases outside the gene matches: 12. The CDR3 spans 16 residues. This rearrangement joins TRBV28 to TRBJ1-5; 11 nucleotides agree with TRBD1. The receptor's source is a man aged 40-50 years in good health and CMV-seropositive. The sample comprised PBMCs. The CDR3 spells CASTPDRGRVWQPQHF. In DNA form, the CDR3 reads TGTGCCAGCACCCCGGACAGGGGGCGGGTGTGGCAGCCCCAGCATTTT.